The following is a T cell receptor beta chain sequence with its context. The entry originates in a study of T cell responses to AZD1222 COVID-19 vaccine. The CDR3 has 15 residues. Germline V CDR1 and CDR2: MNHEY, SVGEGT. Trimming took 1 base from V and 3 from J, leaving 13 bases between them. Libraries were prepared by immunoSEQ multiplex PCR; TCRdb keeps only in-frame clonotypes and omits some of them. The data contain over 85,000 clones, roughly 92% of them seen just once; the ten biggest clones take up 2.5%. The sequence derives from an adult who received the AZD1222 COVID-19 vaccine. This material consisted of peripheral blood, taken 28 days after the second AZD1222 dose. J is TRBJ2-7 and V is TRBV6-2 or TRBV6-3, with D maybe TRBD2 (6 bases). DNA of the CDR3: TGTGCCAGCAGTTACTTTGGGCGGGGTGTCTACGAGCAGTACTTC. Translated, it gives CASSYFGRGVYEQYF.